Shown below are 28 T cell receptor beta chains from a single sample sequenced in a study of prognosis after radiotherapy for stage I lung cancer. The genomic DNA TCR beta CDR3 region underwent two rounds of multiplex PCR. Initially, in first-round PCR, primers specific to each TRBV and TRBJ gene were used. MiXCR was run by TCRdb on the multiplex PCR reads, yielding one entry per CDR3 protein. The table records 20,000 to 30,000 distinct CDR3 sequences, roughly 41% of them present only once. Sequences were derived from PBMCs, sampled before or after stereotactic body radiation therapy (not recorded which). The origin of the receptors is a donor over 45 with non-small cell lung cancer.

Worth noting for this clonotype: A far larger clone is a single base away, which makes a read error likely. This rearrangement joins TRBV6-4 to TRBJ2-3; a weak D match, TRBD1 (5 bases). CDR1 MRHNA and CDR2 SNTAGT come from the germline V gene. The CDR3 runs 15 residues. CDR3 amino acids: CASSYRADNTDMQYF. The DNA of the CDR3 is TGTGCCAGCAGTTACCGGGCGGACAACACAGATATGCAGTATTTT.

This clonotype came up a few times. V usage is TRBV15 and J usage is TRBJ2-4; 7 nucleotides align to TRBD1. The CDR3 extends over 19 amino acids. V lost 5 bases and J lost 0; bases outside the gene matches: 16. Germline CDR1 reads LNHNV; CDR2 reads YYDKDF (reference sequence). CDR3 DNA: TGTGCCACCAGCCCCCTCCCGGGCACAGGGGAACTAGCCAAAAACATTCAGTACTTC. Its translation is CATSPLPGTGELAKNIQYF. Full variable domain (outside the CDR3, taken from reference TRBV15 and TRBJ2-4): DAMVIQNPRYQVTQFGKPVTLSCSQTLNHNVMYWYQQKSSQAPKLLFHYYDKDFNNEADTPDNFQSRRPNTSFCFLDIRSPGLGDTAMYLCATSPLPGTGELAKNIQYFGAGTRLSVL.

The chain couples TRBV7-2 to TRBJ2-2; D remains ambiguous. Looked up from germline, CDR1 is SGHTA and CDR2 is FQGNSA. Trimming removed 4 bases at V and 3 bases at J, with 21 bases between. This CDR3 has 18 residues. The CDR3 spells CASSSPQTSVSHTGELFF. The DNA of the CDR3 is TGTGCCAGCAGCTCCCCACAGACCAGCGTGAGTCACACCGGGGAGCTGTTTTTT.

At least ten counts were recorded for this clonotype. The gene calls are TRBV10-3 and TRBJ2-1; TRBD2 aligns across 11 bases. V gave up 6 bases and J gave up 7 bases; unmatched junction bases: 2. CDR3 length: 13 residues. CDR1 ENHRY and CDR2 SYGVKD come from the germline V gene. The CDR3 loop is CAIRGTSGNEQFF. The DNA for the CDR3 is TGTGCCATCAGGGGGACTAGCGGAAATGAGCAGTTCTTC.

Details on this clonotype: A far larger clone is only one base removed, so a read error is likely. The chain carries TRBV6-1 and TRBJ1-3; 7 bases are shared with TRBD1. Germline V gene data show CDR1 as MNHNS and CDR2 as SASEGT. The CDR3 runs 15 residues. The CDR3 coding sequence is TGTGCCAGCACGGGGGACAGTAGCTCTGTAAACACCATATATTTT. Translated: CASTGDSSSVNTIYF.

This clonotype showed up just a few times. This chain links TRBV20-1 with TRBJ2-5, with 11 bases matching TRBD2. Germline V gene lookup returns CDR1 DFQATT and CDR2 SNEGSKA (reference sequence). The junction had 3 bases not matched to a gene; V was cut back by 1 base and J by 5 bases. CDR3 size: 14 residues. The CDR3: CSARGASGRETQYF. The DNA of the CDR3 is TGCAGTGCTAGAGGTGCTAGCGGGAGGGAGACCCAGTACTTC.

The rearrangement links TRBV5-1 to TRBJ2-1; tentatively, D is TRBD2 (5 bases). This CDR3 has 15 amino acids. V lost 3 bases and J lost 2, with 12 bases in between. Germline values: CDR1 SGHRS, CDR2 YFSETQ. This CDR3 is CASSSQRGAYNEQFF. Here the CDR3 DNA reads TGCGCCAGCAGCTCTCAACGGGGAGCCTACAATGAGCAGTTCTTC.

This clonotype was recorded at least ten times. This chain links TRBV7-6 with TRBJ2-2, with TRBD2 identical over 7 bases. The CDR3 runs 15 residues. J lost 4 bases, V lost 1 base, and 3 bases had no gene match. Per the germline V gene, CDR1 is SGHVS and CDR2 is FNYEAQ. CDR3 protein: CASSLDGGTTGELFF. The CDR3, as DNA: TGTGCCAGCAGCTTAGACGGGGGGACCACCGGGGAGCTGTTTTTT.

In regard to this clonotype: A read error is possible here, since a much larger clone lies one base away. The V gene is TRBV5-5, the J gene TRBJ2-3; no reliable D call. V shed 6 bases and J shed 7 bases, with 9 bases lying between them. The germline V gene has CDR1 SGHKS and CDR2 YYEKEE (reference sequence). This CDR3 region has 11 residues. Here the CDR3 DNA reads TGTGCCAGCATCTACCTATATACGCAGTATTTT. It encodes CASIYLYTQYF.

The CDR3 region has the DNA TGTGCCTGGAGTGGGGGAGGGACGGTTGGAAACACCATATATTTT. Residues: CAWSGGGTVGNTIYF. The chain is built from TRBV30 and TRBJ1-3, with TRBD1 as a possible D gene (5 bases). V lost 1 base to trimming and J lost 3 bases, with 13 bases between them. CDR1 and CDR2 from the germline V gene are GTSNPN and SVGIG (reference sequence). The CDR3 is made up of 15 amino acids. Combining the CDR3 with reference TRBV30 and TRBJ1-3 gives the whole variable domain SQTIHQWPATLVQPVGSPLSLECTVEGTSNPNLYWYRQAAGRGLQLLFYSVGIGQISSEVPQNLSASRPQDRQFILSSKKLLLSDSGFYLCAWSGGGTVGNTIYFGEGSWLTVV.

This clonotype was found many times. This chain's CDR3 is CASSLDSGGASYEQYF. CDR3 nucleotide sequence: TGTGCCAGCAGCTTAGACTCAGGGGGGGCTTCCTACGAGCAGTACTTC. J is TRBJ2-7 and V is TRBV5-5; tentatively, D is TRBD1 or TRBD2 (7 bases each). The CDR3 is 16 amino acids. From germline, CDR1 is SGHKS and CDR2 YYEKEE (reference sequence). V was clipped by 2 bases and J by 1 base, with 16 bases between them.

Within the sample, this clonotype is medium-sized. The CDR3 sequence is CSADPGQGNYGYTF. The DNA for the CDR3 is TGCAGTGCTGACCCGGGACAGGGAAACTATGGCTACACCTTC. V and J are TRBV20-1 and TRBJ1-2; 9 nucleotides line up with TRBD1. The CDR3 length is 14 residues. From germline, CDR1 is DFQATT and CDR2 SNEGSKA (reference sequence). Trimming took 5 bases from V and 2 from J; bases not matched to a gene: 6.

At least ten counts were recorded for this clonotype. No DNA is shown, since the ends of the CDR3 on it are uncertain; the CDR3 is the one TCRdb lists. This sequence joins TRBV2 and TRBJ2-5; no check of the table's D call, TRBD1, against the DNA was made. Germline V gene lookup returns CDR1 SNHLY and CDR2 FYNNEI. Ends included, the CDR3 has 17 residues. The CDR3 here is CASSSSYGTGGVETQYF.

This clonotype was found a few times. A single base separates this from a much larger clone, so it may be a read error. V gene TRBV5-1 combines with J gene TRBJ1-3; D is unclear. The length of the CDR3 is 13 residues. V lost 0 bases and J 9 bases, leaving 10 bases between the germline ends. CDR1 is SGHRS and CDR2 is YFSETQ in the germline V gene. The CDR3 reads CASSLVPGVTIYF. The CDR3 DNA is TGCGCCAGCAGCTTGGTGCCCGGAGTCACCATATATTTT.

This clonotype was picked up a small number of times. The V and J genes are TRBV11-2 and TRBJ2-7; D call uncertain. Looked up from germline, CDR1 is SGHAT and CDR2 is FQNNGV. V dropped 1 base and J dropped 3 bases, with 10 bases sitting between them. The CDR3 runs to 14 residues. The chain's CDR3 is CASSLGPTRYEQYF. The CDR3 DNA is TGTGCCAGCAGCTTAGGACCCACTCGCTACGAGCAGTACTTC. The variable domain in full, with the rest retrieved from reference TRBV11-2 and TRBJ2-7, is EAGVAQSPRYKIIEKRQSVAFWCNPISGHATLYWYQQILGQGPKLLIQFQNNGVVDDSQLPKDRFSAERLKGVDSTLKIQPAKLEDSAVYLCASSLGPTRYEQYFGPGTRLTVT.

Regarding this clonotype: This probably arose from a read error, given a far larger clone one base away. V and J are TRBV10-3 and TRBJ2-5; TRBD2 matches 7 bases. CDR1 and CDR2 (germline): ENHRY, SYGVKD. The CDR3 extends over 15 amino acids. CDR3 loop: CAIRAASGVYNEQIF. CDR3 DNA sequence: TGTGCCATCAGAGCTGCTAGCGGAGTTTACAATGAGCAGATCTTC.

CDR3 nucleotide sequence: TGCAGTGCTGCGGAGGCCAGCTCCTACAATGAGCAGTTCTTC. The encoded protein is CSAAEASSYNEQFF. The rearrangement uses TRBV20-1 and TRBJ2-1; D may be TRBD2 (5 bases). The V and J ends lost 5 bases and 0 bases respectively, with 11 bases between them. The length of the CDR3 is 14 residues. The germline gives CDR1 DFQATT, CDR2 SNEGSKA (reference sequence).

In its sample, this clonotype was seen many times. The chain employs TRBV3-1 and TRBJ1-5, with 7 bases identical to TRBD1. Germline values: CDR1 LGHDT, CDR2 YNNKEL (reference sequence). This CDR3 has 15 amino acids. Trimming removed 4 bases from V and 5 bases from J; junction bases left unmatched: 8. CDR3 coding DNA: TGTGCCAGCAGCCCGGTCGGGGACAGCTATCAGCCCCAGCATTTT. It yields the protein CASSPVGDSYQPQHF.

To note about this clonotype: A much larger clone differs by one base, so this may be a read error. V usage is TRBV6-1 and J usage is TRBJ2-4; D may match TRBD1 or TRBD2 (5 bases each). CDR3 size: 12 residues. V lost 7 bases, J lost 9 bases, and 13 bases lay in between. CDR1 and CDR2 (germline): MNHNS, SASEGT. CDR3 DNA sequence: TGTGCCAGCAAGGAAACTGGGGGCATTCAGTACTTC. Protein sequence: CASKETGGIQYF.

This clonotype has a count of ten or more. For the CDR3, the DNA is TGTGCCAGCTCACCGGGGCCTAATCAGCCCCAGCATTTT. Translated: CASSPGPNQPQHF. The chain is built from TRBV18 and TRBJ1-5; D is perhaps TRBD1 (5 bases). From germline, CDR1 is KGHSH and CDR2 LQKENI. CDR3 size: 13 residues. With 3 bases removed from V and 4 bases from J, the gap between germline ends came to 7 bases.

The chain employs TRBV9 and TRBJ2-2; TRBD1 matches at 8 bases. After removal of 0 bases from V and 9 bases from J, the junction contained 7 bases not matched to a gene. Germline values: CDR1 SGDLS, CDR2 YYNGEE. The CDR3 consists of 15 residues. This CDR3 is CASSVDLAGGRELFF. The DNA of the CDR3 is TGTGCCAGCAGCGTAGACTTGGCAGGGGGCCGGGAGCTGTTTTTT.

Of note for this clonotype: Sequence at one end of the junction differs from germline and may be a read error. The chain recombines TRBV6-8 with TRBJ2-7; D gene uncertain. The CDR3 totals 15 residues. Germline V gene lookup returns CDR1 MNHGY and CDR2 SAAAGT. Here the CDR3 reads CASSYSRWPTYEQYF. The CDR3 bases are TGTGCCAGCAGTTACTCGAGGTGGCCAACCTACGAGCAGTATTTC.

This clonotype was seen many times. J is TRBJ1-6 and V is TRBV7-8, with 8 bases that match TRBD1. Germline trimming cut 8 bases from V and 8 bases from J; bases unmatched to any gene: 5. CDR3 length equals 13 residues. The germline gives CDR1 SGHVS, CDR2 FQNEAQ. The CDR3, as DNA: TGTGCCAGCTTGGACAGGGTGGATTCACCCCTCCACTTT. Protein product: CASLDRVDSPLHF. Together with reference TRBV7-8 and TRBJ1-6, the CDR3 gives the full variable domain: GAGVSQSPRYKVAKRGQDVALRCDPISGHVSLFWYQQALGQGPEFLTYFQNEAQLDKSGLPSDRFFAERPEGSVSTLKIQRTQQEDSAVYLCASLDRVDSPLHFGNGTRLTVT.

In its sample, this clonotype ranks as medium-sized. The J gene is TRBJ1-5, the V gene TRBV19; D might be TRBD1 (6 bases). Trimming stripped 3 bases from V and 1 base from J, with 7 bases between. The CDR3 is 14 residues long. From germline, CDR1 is LNHDA and CDR2 SQIVND (reference sequence). The CDR3 loop is CASSIGQSNQPQHF. The CDR3 DNA follows: TGTGCCAGTAGTATTGGACAGAGCAATCAGCCCCAGCATTTT.

V gene TRBV6-1 combines with J gene TRBJ1-2, with TRBD1 matching over 9 bases. CDR3 length: 14 residues. V dropped 8 bases and J dropped 4; count of bases not matched to a gene: 8. CDR1 MNHNS and CDR2 SASEGT come from the germline V gene. This CDR3 is CASAPGQGFYGYTF. The CDR3 nucleotides are TGTGCCAGCGCACCGGGACAGGGTTTCTATGGCTACACCTTC.

This clonotype was seen ten or more times. The CDR3 spells CASSAITGEGTEAFF. As DNA, the CDR3 is TGCGCCAGCAGTGCGATTACAGGGGAAGGCACTGAAGCTTTCTTT. The chain is built from TRBV10-2 and TRBJ1-1, with TRBD1 identical over 7 bases. V gave up 4 bases and J gave up 4 bases; unmatched junction bases: 9. CDR1 is WSHSY and CDR2 is SAAADI in the germline V gene. The CDR3 spans 15 residues.

There are many counts of this clonotype. The chain recombines TRBV9 with TRBJ2-7; tentatively, D is TRBD1 or TRBD2 (5 bases each). V lost 2 bases to trimming and J lost 1 base, with 13 bases between them. The germline gives CDR1 SGDLS, CDR2 YYNGEE. CDR3 size: 15 residues. In nucleotides, the CDR3 is TGTGCCAGCAGCGTTTCCGGGACGGGATCCTACGAGCAGTACTTC. Its protein is CASSVSGTGSYEQYF. Full variable domain (remainder filled in from reference TRBV9 and TRBJ2-7): DSGVTQTPKHLITATGQRVTLRCSPRSGDLSVYWYQQSLDQGLQFLIQYYNGEERAKGNILERFSAQQFPDLHSELNLSSLELGDSALYFCASSVSGTGSYEQYFGPGTRLTVT.

In its sample, this clonotype was seen many times. A much larger clone lies one base from this, so it may be a read error. This rearrangement joins TRBV6-1 to TRBJ2-7, with D hard to call. V shed 9 bases and J shed 4 bases, with 16 bases lying between them. CDR1 is MNHNS and CDR2 is SASEGT in the germline V gene. The CDR3 runs 13 residues. DNA of the CDR3: TGTGCCAGTCGGAAGGGCCCCATTTACGAGCAGTACTTC. Translation gives CASRKGPIYEQYF.